This T cell receptor beta chain was sequenced during a study of OX40 agonist ivuxolimab in advanced cancers. The study in broad terms: Ivuxolimab, which targeted the costimulatory receptor OX40 (CD134), was an agonistic, fully human IgG2 monoclonal antibody. Intravenous ivuxolimab was administered to patients every 2 weeks at six dose levels: 0.01, 0.1, 0.3, 1.5, 3 and 10 mg/kg. Of the approximately 50 dose-escalation patients, hepatocellular carcinoma was present in about 19, melanoma in approximately 15, renal cell carcinoma in 9 and head and neck cancer in 9. In the dose-escalation cohort, over 65% of patients were male, and the mean age was approximately 60 years, with a range of roughly 20 to 80. Patients were allowed to have had prior anti-PD-1, anti-PD-L1 or anti-CTLA-4 therapy, and around 40% of the dose-escalation patients had previously received checkpoint inhibitors. Three dose-escalation patients achieved partial responses, one with hepatocellular carcinoma and two with cutaneous melanoma. Peripheral TCRbeta sequencing was intended to test whether TCR sequence diversity was altered and clonal T-cell expansion was caused by ivuxolimab. The paper reports the monotherapy dose-escalation portion (N = 52 patients) of the phase I ivuxolimab trial.

The CDR3 spans 13 residues, from the cysteine through the phenylalanine. Kept here is only the CDR3 DNA, which spans 39 bases and is read in frame from base 1. V loses 4 bases of germline sequence and J loses 7 bases, and the interval between the two ends is 10 bases. Looking up the germline V gene yields CDR1 MNHNS and CDR2 SASEGT. Notes on this clone: Its antigen is still unknown. No quality values exist for individual bases; no much larger clone is one base distant.

Overall results and qualifications from the work: At doses of 0.1 to 3.0 mg/kg, clonal expansion of both CD4+ and CD8+ blood T cells was observed from baseline to week 6. In the 0.1-3.0 mg/kg groups, partial responders had among the lowest normalized peripheral clonal expansion, particularly in CD8+ T cells. After ivuxolimab, CD8+ T cells had more expanded clones than CD4+ T cells on average. Low levels of normalized T-cell clonal expansion were also shown by some nonresponding patients. Which antigens the clonally expanded peripheral T cells were specific for was not determined.

Genomic DNA was isolated from the sorted cells so that the TCRbeta CDR3 region could be sequenced. TCRbeta CDR3 regions were sequenced using the immunoSEQ Assay. TCRdb mirrors the immuneACCESS table, restricted to in-frame sequences. Some clones are absent from its copies; in checked studies, under half trace to an unresolved V gene, and the reason for the others is unknown. In this sample the table shows approximately 74,000 clones, 85% of which occur a single time. 2.2% of the sample rests with the top ten. Patients with a history of autoimmune disease or receiving systemic immunosuppression were excluded from the trial. Peripheral blood for TCR sequencing was collected from all dose cohorts at baseline, on cycle 4 day 1, and on cycle 7 day 1. Samples came from an open-label, multicenter, first-in-human phase I dose-escalation trial of ivuxolimab. Adults with locally advanced or metastatic melanoma, renal cell, hepatocellular, or head and neck squamous cell carcinoma were enrolled in the trial. Before TCR sequencing, CD4+ T cells and CD8+ T cells were sorted from peripheral blood as separate populations.

The sequence came from an adult with an advanced solid tumor such as melanoma, head and neck, liver or kidney cancer. The V gene is TRBV6-1 and the J gene is TRBJ1-4; TRBD1 might be the D gene, on 6 matching bases. Specimen: CD4+ or CD8+ T cells sorted from blood, collected in a trial of the OX40 agonist ivuxolimab. The CDR3 corresponds to CASSVRGGEKLFF. The DNA sequence is given as TGTGCCAGCAGTGTCAGGGGAGGTGAAAAACTGTTTTTT.